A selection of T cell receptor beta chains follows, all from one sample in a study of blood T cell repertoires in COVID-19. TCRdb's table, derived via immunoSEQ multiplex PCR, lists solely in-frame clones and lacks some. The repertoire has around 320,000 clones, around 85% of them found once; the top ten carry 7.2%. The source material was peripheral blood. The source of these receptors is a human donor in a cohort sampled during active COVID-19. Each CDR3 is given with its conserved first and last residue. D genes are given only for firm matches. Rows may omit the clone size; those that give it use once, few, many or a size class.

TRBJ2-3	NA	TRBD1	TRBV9	CASSLGQGRADTQYF	TGTGCCAGCAGCTTAGGACAGGGGAGGGCAGATACGCAGTATTTT
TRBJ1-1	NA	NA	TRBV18	CASSQGRLEGTEAFF	TGTGCCAGCTCCCAGGGACGCCTGGAGGGCACTGAAGCTTTCTTT
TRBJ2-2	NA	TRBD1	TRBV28	CASSLWAPGQGNTGELFF	TGTGCCAGCAGTTTATGGGCCCCGGGACAGGGGAACACCGGGGAGCTGTTTTTT
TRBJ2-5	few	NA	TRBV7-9	CASSLDTGISEYF	TGTGCCAGCAGCTTAGACACCGGGATATCGGAGTACTTC
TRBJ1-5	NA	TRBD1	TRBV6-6	CASSYGRGQPQHF	TGTGCCAGCAGTTACGGCAGGGGGCAGCCCCAGCATTTT
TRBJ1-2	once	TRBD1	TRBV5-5	CASSSTGGGYGYTF	TGTGCCAGCAGCTCAACAGGGGGTGGTTATGGCTACACCTTC
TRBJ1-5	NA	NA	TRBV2	CATRQALGPQHF	TGTGCCACCCGACAGGCCCTAGGGCCCCAGCATTTT
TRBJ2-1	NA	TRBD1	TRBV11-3	CASSLDPRDREGEQFF	TGTGCCAGCAGCTTAGATCCAAGGGACAGGGAGGGTGAGCAGTTCTTC
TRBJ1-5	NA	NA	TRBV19	CASSISRPTNQPQHF	TGTGCCAGTAGTATATCCCGCCCGACAAATCAGCCCCAGCATTTT
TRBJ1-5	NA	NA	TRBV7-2	CASSLRGLDQPQHF	TGTGCCAGCAGCTTACGCGGGTTGGATCAGCCCCAGCATTTT
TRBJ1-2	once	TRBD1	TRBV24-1	CATSGHRGGGYTF	TGTGCCACCAGTGGTCACAGGGGAGGCGGCTACACCTTC
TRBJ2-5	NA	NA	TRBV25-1	CASSPTGPGETQYF	TGTGCCAGCAGTCCGACAGGCCCGGGGGAGACCCAGTACTTC
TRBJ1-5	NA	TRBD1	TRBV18	CASSRTGGQPQHF	TGTGCCAGCTCACGGACAGGTGGACAGCCCCAGCATTTT
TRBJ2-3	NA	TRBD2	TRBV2	CASSVLAAITDTQYF	TGTGCCAGCAGTGTACTAGCGGCGATCACAGATACGCAGTATTTT
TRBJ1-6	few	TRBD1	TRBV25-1	CASSARDRGSHSPLHF	TGTGCCAGCAGTGCCCGGGACAGGGGATCGCATTCACCCCTCCACTTT
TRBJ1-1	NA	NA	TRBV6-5	CASSPPVRNTEAFF	TGTGCCAGCAGCCCCCCCGTCAGAAACACTGAAGCTTTCTTT
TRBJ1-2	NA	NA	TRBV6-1	CASSETRGYYGYTF	TGTGCCAGCAGTGAAACCCGCGGGTACTATGGCTACACCTTC
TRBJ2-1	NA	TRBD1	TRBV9	CASSVRDRENNEQFF	TGTGCCAGCAGCGTAAGGGACAGGGAGAACAATGAGCAGTTCTTC
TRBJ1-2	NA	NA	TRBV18	CASSPGGLYGYTF	TGTGCCAGCTCACCGGGGGGTCTATATGGCTACACCTTC
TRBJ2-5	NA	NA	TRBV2	CASSEFGAGGTQYF	TGTGCCAGCAGTGAATTCGGGGCCGGGGGGACCCAGTACTTC
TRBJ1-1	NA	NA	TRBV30	CAWSVRRIDAFF	TGTGCCTGGAGTGTACGCAGGATCGACGCTTTCTTT
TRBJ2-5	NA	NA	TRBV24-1	CATSDPRLLTQYF	TGTGCCACCAGTGACCCCAGACTCCTGACCCAGTACTTC
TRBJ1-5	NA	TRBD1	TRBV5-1	CASSRTGGGNQPQHF	TGCGCCAGCAGCCGGACAGGGGGTGGCAATCAGCCCCAGCATTTT
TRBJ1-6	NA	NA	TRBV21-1	CASSKRQATNSPLHF	TGTGCCAGCAGCAAAAGACAGGCTACTAATTCACCCCTCCACTTT
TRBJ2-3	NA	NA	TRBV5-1	CASSRLEADTQYF	TGCGCCAGCAGTAGATTGGAGGCAGATACGCAGTATTTT
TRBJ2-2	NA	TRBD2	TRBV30	CAWKLAGGPNTGELFF	TGTGCCTGGAAACTAGCGGGGGGGCCGAACACCGGGGAGCTGTTTTTT
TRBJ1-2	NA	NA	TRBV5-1	CASSSDGDYGYTF	TGCGCCAGCAGTTCCGACGGGGACTATGGCTACACCTTC
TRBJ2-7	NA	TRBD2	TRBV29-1	CSVVGGTIFSYEQYF	TGCAGCGTTGTCGGGGGGACCATATTCTCCTACGAGCAGTACTTC
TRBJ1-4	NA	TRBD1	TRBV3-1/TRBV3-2	CASSQGDRAKNEKLFF	TGTGCCAGCAGCCAAGGGGACAGGGCGAAAAATGAAAAACTGTTTTTT
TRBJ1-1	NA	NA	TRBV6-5	CASSLTVNTEAFF	TGTGCCAGCAGTTTAACGGTGAACACTGAAGCTTTCTTT
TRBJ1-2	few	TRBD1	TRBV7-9	CASSFSEGAGGYTF	TGTGCCAGCAGCTTCTCGGAGGGGGCTGGGGGCTACACCTTC
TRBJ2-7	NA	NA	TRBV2	CASSEANSHGGYF	TGTGCCAGCAGTGAAGCGAATAGCCACGGAGGATACTTC
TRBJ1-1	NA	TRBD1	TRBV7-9	CASSYTGDGTEAFF	TGTGCCAGCAGTTATACAGGGGATGGCACTGAAGCTTTCTTT
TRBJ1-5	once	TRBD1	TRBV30	CAWSQDRGGNQPQHF	TGTGCCTGGTCGCAAGACAGGGGAGGTAATCAGCCCCAGCATTTT
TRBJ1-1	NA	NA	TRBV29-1	CSPCATGLGGTEAFF	TGCAGCCCGTGCGCTACCGGGCTCGGGGGGACTGAAGCTTTCTTT
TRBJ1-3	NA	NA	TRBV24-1	CATSGPGTGNTIYF	TGTGCCACCAGTGGTCCGGGGACTGGAAACACCATATATTTT
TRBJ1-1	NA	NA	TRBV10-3	CAISSGREPFF	TGTGCCATCAGCTCGGGGAGAGAACCTTTCTTT
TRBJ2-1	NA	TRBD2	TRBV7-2	CASSFGTSNGEQFF	TGTGCCAGCAGCTTTGGGACTAGCAACGGTGAGCAGTTCTTC
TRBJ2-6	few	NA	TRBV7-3	CASSLIGRSSGANVLTF	TGTGCCAGCAGCTTAATCGGTCGGAGCTCTGGGGCCAACGTCCTGACTTTC
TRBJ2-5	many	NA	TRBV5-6	CASSLAGAVSETQYF	TGTGCCAGCAGCTTGGCAGGGGCAGTTAGTGAGACCCAGTACTTC
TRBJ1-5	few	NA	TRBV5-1	CATPGPQHF	TGCGCCACCCCCGGGCCCCAGCATTTT
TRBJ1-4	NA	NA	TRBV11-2	CASSLGLSGVDKLFF	TGTGCCAGCAGCCTTGGTCTGTCGGGTGTTGACAAACTGTTTTTT
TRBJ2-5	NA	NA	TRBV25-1	CASSEFGGGETQYF	TGTGCCAGCAGTGAATTTGGGGGAGGCGAGACCCAGTACTTC
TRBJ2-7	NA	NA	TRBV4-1	CASSQGDSRSYEQYF	TGCGCCAGCAGCCAAGGGGACTCACGCTCCTACGAGCAGTACTTC
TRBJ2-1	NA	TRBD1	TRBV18	CASSPGFETGGNEQFF	TGTGCCAGCTCCCCAGGGTTTGAGACAGGGGGCAATGAGCAGTTCTTC
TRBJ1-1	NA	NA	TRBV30	CAWSRDRNTEAFF	TGTGCCTGGAGTCGAGACAGAAACACTGAAGCTTTCTTT
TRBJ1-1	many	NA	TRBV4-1	CASSPREGTEAFF	TGCGCCAGCAGCCCACGGGAAGGCACTGAAGCTTTCTTT
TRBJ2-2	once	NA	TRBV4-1	CASSQDPGELFF	TGCGCCAGCAGCCAAGATCCGGGGGAGCTGTTTTTT
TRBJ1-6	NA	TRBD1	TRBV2	CASTDYGTGGSYNSPLHF	TGTGCCAGCACTGACTATGGGACAGGGGGCTCCTATAATTCACCCCTCCACTTT
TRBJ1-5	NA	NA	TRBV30	CAWSPGLFFAPQHF	TGTGCCTGGAGTCCGGGACTTTTTTTCGCCCCCCAGCATTTT
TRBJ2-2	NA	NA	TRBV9	CASGNLDRFTGELFF	TGTGCCAGCGGGAACCTTGACAGGTTCACCGGGGAGCTGTTTTTT
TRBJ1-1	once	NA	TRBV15	CATSRDSGTEAFF	TGTGCCACCAGCAGAGATAGCGGGACTGAAGCTTTCTTT
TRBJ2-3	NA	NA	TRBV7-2	CASSSYRLGTDTQYF	TGTGCCAGCAGCTCGTACAGGCTTGGCACAGATACGCAGTATTTT
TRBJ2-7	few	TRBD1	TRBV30	CAWLGQGRGEQYF	TGTGCCTGGCTAGGACAGGGGAGAGGGGAGCAGTACTTC
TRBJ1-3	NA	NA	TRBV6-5	CASRGLGNTIYF	TGTGCCAGCAGGGGACTTGGAAACACCATATATTTT
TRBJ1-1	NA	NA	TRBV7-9	CASSFSQMNTEAFF	TGTGCCAGCAGCTTCTCTCAGATGAACACTGAAGCTTTCTTT
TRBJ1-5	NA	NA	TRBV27	CASSLLLQGPQHF	TGTGCCAGCAGTTTGCTTCTGCAGGGACCCCAGCATTTT
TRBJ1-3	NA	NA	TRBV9	CASSVGGTGNTIYF	TGTGCCAGCAGCGTGGGGGGAACTGGAAACACCATATATTTT